This T cell receptor (beta chain) emerged from a study of shared clonotypes between healthy human individuals. The CDR3 loop spans 18 amino acids. Germline lookup yields CDR1 LNHDA and CDR2 SQIVND (reference sequence). Trimming shortened V by 6 bases and J by 0 bases, and 20 bases separated the two germline ends. Clones were sequenced by immunoSEQ multiplex PCR, and TCRdb holds only the in-frame ones, with some missing. Of approximately 710,000 clones listed, 90% were seen once; the top ten hold 34%. The clonotype comes from a man between 18 and 35 years old in good health. Some clones in this sample may be carry-over from other donors' samples. Sequencing input: memory CD8+ T cells from PBMCs. Specified subset: CD45RO+ cells pooled with CCR7-negative TemRA cells. This chain joins TRBV19 and TRBJ1-4; possible D gene TRBD1, 5 bases. CDR3 amino acids: CASRGPCCVRSTNEKLFF. The CDR3 coding sequence is TGTGCCAGTAGGGGACCCTGTTGCGTCCGTTCAACTAATGAAAAACTGTTTTTT.